The 13 T cell receptor beta chains below all came from one sample that was sequenced in a study of T-cell reconstitution after alpha-beta-depleted transplantation in children. During its preparation, the TCRbeta library received unique molecular identifiers. TCRdb used MiXCR to reprocess the PCR reads, holding one entry per CDR3 protein. Of some 600,000 distinct CDR3 sequences in the sample, over 15% were seen once. This sample comprised PBMCs from the stem cell graft donor, obtained from the stem cell graft. The source is a human donor who donated a stem cell graft to a child with acute myeloid leukemia.

V and J are TRBV7-6 and TRBJ2-3, with TRBD2 matching over 9 bases. V shed 1 base, J shed 0 bases, and the junction held 11 bases outside the gene matches. CDR1 is SGHVS, CDR2 FNYEAQ, per germline. This CDR3 is built from 19 residues. The CDR3 DNA sequence: TGTGCCAGCAGCTTAGTTTTAGCGGGGGCCCAACTAAGCACAGATACGCAGTATTTT. It codes for CASSLVLAGAQLSTDTQYF.

This chain joins TRBV7-9 and TRBJ2-5; D might be TRBD2 (5 bases). Germline V lookup: CDR1 SEHNR, CDR2 FQNEAQ (reference sequence). CDR3 size: 13 residues. V lost 2 bases and J 5 bases, leaving 9 bases between the germline ends. The CDR3 nucleotides read TGTGCCAGCAGCTTATACTCGGGGGAGACCCAGTACTTC. Protein product: CASSLYSGETQYF.

A note on this clonotype: Just one base apart from a much larger clone, this may be a read error. The genes are TRBV29-1 and TRBJ1-1; D is uncertain. This CDR3 is 15 amino acids long. The germline V gene encodes CDR1 SQVTM and CDR2 ANQGSEA. V gave up 2 bases and J gave up 2 bases, with 15 bases separating them. CDR3 nucleotides: TGCAGCGTTGAATGGTCCGGACGGGTCAACACTGAAGCTTTCTTT. Amino acid sequence: CSVEWSGRVNTEAFF. The variable domain in full, with the rest retrieved from reference TRBV29-1 and TRBJ1-1, is SAVISQKPSRDICQRGTSLTIQCQVDSQVTMMFWYRQQPGQSLTLIATANQGSEATYESGFVIDKFPISRPNLTFSTLTVSNMSPEDSSIYLCSVEWSGRVNTEAFFGQGTRLTVV.

This clonotype was detected ten times or more. The rearrangement links TRBV20-1 to TRBJ2-5; no definite D call. The CDR3 has 12 amino acids. The V and J ends lost 3 bases and 3 bases respectively, with 8 bases between them. CDR1 and CDR2 (germline): DFQATT, SNEGSKA (reference sequence). CDR3 sequence reads: CSASPLEETQYF. CDR3 DNA sequence: TGCAGTGCTAGTCCCCTAGAAGAGACCCAGTACTTC.

The chain recombines TRBV20-1 with TRBJ2-4; a possible D gene is TRBD2 (6 bases). This CDR3 has 15 residues. Germline CDR1 is DFQATT and CDR2 is SNEGSKA (reference sequence). Trimming removed 6 bases from V and 1 base from J, with 16 bases in between. The DNA for the CDR3 is TGCAGTGCGAATTGGGGGGTGAGGGCCAAAAACATTCAGTACTTC. It codes for CSANWGVRAKNIQYF.

This clonotype was observed at least ten times. This chain uses TRBV7-2 with TRBJ1-2, with a weak D call TRBD1 (5 bases). The CDR3 is 15 amino acids. V lost 5 bases to trimming and J lost 1 base, with 14 bases between them. Germline CDR1 is SGHTA and CDR2 is FQGNSA. This CDR3 is CASSPEGTLNYGYTF. The CDR3 coding sequence is TGTGCCAGCAGCCCCGAGGGGACTCTTAACTATGGCTACACCTTC. Full variable domain (outside the CDR3, taken from reference TRBV7-2 and TRBJ1-2): GAGVSQSPSNKVTEKGKDVELRCDPISGHTALYWYRQSLGQGLEFLIYFQGNSAPDKSGLPSDRFSAERTGGSVSTLTIQRTQQEDSAVYLCASSPEGTLNYGYTFGSGTRLTVV.

This clonotype was observed many times. The chain carries TRBV20-1 and TRBJ2-3; the D call may be TRBD1 or TRBD2 (6 bases each). Germline loops: CDR1 DFQATT, CDR2 SNEGSKA (reference sequence). CDR3 length: 14 residues. V lost 5 bases, J lost 1 base, and 13 bases lay in between. The CDR3 protein is CSAVDRGGTDTQYF. The CDR3, as DNA: TGCAGTGCTGTCGATAGGGGGGGCACAGATACGCAGTATTTT.

Ten or more counts support this clonotype. The chain has TRBV7-2 and TRBJ1-1; D possibly corresponds to TRBD1 (5 bases). Trimming took 1 base from V and 4 from J, leaving 10 bases between them. The CDR3 runs 14 residues. CDR1 SGHTA and CDR2 FQGNSA come from the germline V gene. The CDR3 is CASSLGGTGTEAFF. The CDR3 DNA sequence: TGTGCCAGCAGCTTAGGGGGGACGGGCACTGAAGCTTTCTTT.

At least ten counts were recorded for this clonotype. The V and J genes are TRBV6-1 and TRBJ1-1; D possibly corresponds to TRBD1 (6 bases). Trimming cost V 7 bases and J 8 bases, with 17 bases left between them. There are 13 residues in the CDR3. Looked up from germline, CDR1 is MNHNS and CDR2 is SASEGT. The CDR3 spells CASTKGVWGEAFF. In DNA form, the CDR3 reads TGTGCCAGCACCAAGGGGGTTTGGGGCGAAGCTTTCTTT.

This clonotype has at least ten counts. The chain combines TRBV5-5 with TRBJ1-1; TRBD1 agrees at 7 bases. The CDR3 loop spans 13 amino acids. Germline V gene lookup returns CDR1 SGHKS and CDR2 YYEKEE (reference sequence). Losses at the gene ends were 4 bases for V and 8 bases for J; bases not matched to a gene: 8. The CDR3 reads CASSVGQVMEAFF. DNA of the CDR3: TGTGCCAGCAGCGTCGGACAGGTCATGGAAGCTTTCTTT.

In this sample, this clonotype turned up many times. The rearrangement uses TRBV6-1 and TRBJ2-3, with TRBD1 identical over 8 bases. This CDR3 contains 15 residues. Trimming cost V 6 bases and J 2 bases; bases outside gene matches: 7. Germline CDR1 reads MNHNS; CDR2 reads SASEGT. CDR3 protein: CASSGQGHYTDTQYF. The CDR3, as DNA: TGTGCCAGCAGCGGACAGGGACACTACACAGATACGCAGTATTTT.

This clonotype was recorded at least ten times. The chain joins TRBV20-1 to TRBJ1-6, with D perhaps TRBD1 (6 bases). Trimming cost V 0 bases and J 5 bases, with 11 bases left between them. Germline V gene sequence: CDR1 DFQATT, CDR2 SNEGSKA (reference sequence). The CDR3 runs to 15 residues. The CDR3 DNA sequence: TGCAGTGCTAGAGAGCCGGACAGTAATAATTCACCCCTCCACTTT. Its translation is CSAREPDSNNSPLHF.

V is TRBV6-2 or TRBV6-3 and J is TRBJ2-7; no clear D gene. This CDR3 region has 11 residues. V dropped 6 bases and J dropped 7 bases, with 10 bases sitting between them. Germline V gives CDR1 MNHEY, CDR2 SVGEGT. As DNA, the CDR3 is TGTGCCAGCAGGCGCCGGGTGGAGCAGTACTTC. This codes for CASRRRVEQYF.